What follows is one T cell receptor beta chain and its context. Antigen: not known. The repertoire was sequenced with immunoSEQ multiplex PCR; TCRdb's copy has only in-frame clones and lacks some. This table holds roughly 700,000 clones, about 90% found once. These data come from a study of Ad26.COV2.S vaccination and SARS-CoV-2 variants. The treatment is: some 19 received Ad26.COV2.S at low or high dose, single or two shots; several received placebo; per-sample allocation not given. Sampling was performed 63 days after the first vaccine or placebo injection. The study used a vaccine consisting of an Ad26 vector that expressed Wuhan-strain SARS-CoV-2 spike. Germline loops: CDR1 MNHNS, CDR2 SASEGT. CDR3 length: 13 residues. V lost 3 bases to trimming and J lost 8 bases, with 13 bases between them. Overall study findings and caveats: Vaccine and placebo groups showed comparable non-spike TCR breadth.

The receptor was isolated from a person aged 18-65 years who received the Ad26.COV2.S COVID-19 vaccine or a placebo. The rearrangement uses TRBV6-1 and TRBJ1-2; no firm D call. The material sequenced was peripheral blood, taken in a trial of Ad26.COV2.S vaccine versus placebo. The DNA for the CDR3 is TGTGCCAGCAGTGACCGTTGGACGCGAGGCTACACCTTC. It encodes CASSDRWTRGYTF.